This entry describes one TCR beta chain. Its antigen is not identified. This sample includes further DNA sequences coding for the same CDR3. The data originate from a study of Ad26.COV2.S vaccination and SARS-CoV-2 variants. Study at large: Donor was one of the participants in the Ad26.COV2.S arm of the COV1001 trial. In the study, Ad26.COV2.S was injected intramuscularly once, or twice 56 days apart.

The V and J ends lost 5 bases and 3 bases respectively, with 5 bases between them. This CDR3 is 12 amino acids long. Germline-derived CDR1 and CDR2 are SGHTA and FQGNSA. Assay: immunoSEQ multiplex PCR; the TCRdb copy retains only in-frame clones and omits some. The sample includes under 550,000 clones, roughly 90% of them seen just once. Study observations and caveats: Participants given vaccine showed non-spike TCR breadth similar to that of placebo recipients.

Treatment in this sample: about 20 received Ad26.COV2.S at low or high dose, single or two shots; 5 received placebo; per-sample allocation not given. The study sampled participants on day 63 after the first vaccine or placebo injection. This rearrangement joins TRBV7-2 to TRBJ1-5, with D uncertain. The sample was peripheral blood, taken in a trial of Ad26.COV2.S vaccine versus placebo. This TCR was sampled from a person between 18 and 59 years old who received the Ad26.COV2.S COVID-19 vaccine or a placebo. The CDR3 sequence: CASSPSNQPQHF. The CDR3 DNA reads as TGTGCCAGCAGCCCGTCCAATCAGCCCCAGCATTTT.